These 20 T cell receptor beta chains originate from one sample sequenced in a study of patients and donors after allogeneic stem cell transplantation. TCRdb re-analysed the RT-PCR reads in MiXCR, keeping a single row per CDR3 protein. The sample contains some 880,000 distinct CDR3 sequences, 18% of which appear only once. The specimen was blood, either unsorted or a sorted T cell fraction (not recorded which). The receptors come from a human donor who was either an allogeneic HSCT recipient or a stem cell or donor lymphocyte infusion donor (not recorded which). It is not recorded whose cells these are; they may come from a transplant donor.

This clonotype appeared once. V gene TRBV5-1 combines with J gene TRBJ2-1, with 12 bases fitting TRBD2. CDR3 length: 16 amino acids. Germline CDR1 and CDR2: SGHRS and YFSETQ. V shed 4 bases and J 8 bases; nucleotides not matched to a gene: 10. The CDR3 nucleotides read TGCGCCAGCAGCAGGGCAACTAGCGGGAGGAACGATGAGCAGTTCTTC. The encoded protein is CASSRATSGRNDEQFF.

This clonotype was recorded only once. CDR3: CASSLVRDRGGQPQHF. Here the CDR3 DNA reads TGTGCCAGCAGTTTAGTCCGGGACAGGGGGGGACAGCCCCAGCATTTT. The chain joins TRBV12-3 or TRBV12-4 to TRBJ1-5, with TRBD1 matching 11 bases. V lost 1 base and J lost 7; bases outside the gene matches: 6. The CDR3 loop spans 16 amino acids.

The rearrangement links TRBV7-8 to TRBJ1-4; no firm D call. Germline assignment: CDR1 SGHVS and CDR2 FQNEAQ. CDR3 size: 16 residues. Trimming shortened V by 1 base and J by 3 bases, and 12 bases separated the two germline ends. The CDR3 nucleotides are TGTGCCAGCAGCTTAGTTCGGATGGGGTCTAATGAAAAACTGTTTTTT. Its translation is CASSLVRMGSNEKLFF.

V and J are TRBV20-1 and TRBJ2-1; a weak D match, TRBD2 (7 bases). CDR1 is DFQATT and CDR2 is SNEGSKA in the germline V gene (reference sequence). The CDR3 contains 15 residues. Trimming removed 6 bases from V and 4 bases from J, with 19 bases in between. The CDR3 DNA follows: TGCAGTGCCGAGGGGGGGGTGACCCAGTACAATGAGCAGTTCTTC. Translating it yields CSAEGGVTQYNEQFF.

This clonotype was recorded at least ten times. V gene TRBV12-3 or TRBV12-4 combines with J gene TRBJ2-5, with TRBD1 as a possible D gene (5 bases). V lost 2 bases to trimming and J lost 2 bases, with 15 bases between them. There are 16 residues in the CDR3. The CDR3 DNA sequence: TGTGCCAGCAGTTTATTAAAGGGGTCTCAACAAGAGACCCAGTACTTC. Translated, it gives CASSLLKGSQQETQYF.

This clonotype was seen at least ten times. The chain has TRBV5-1 and TRBJ1-1; 7 nucleotides agree with TRBD1. The CDR3 contains 14 residues. V shed 4 bases, J shed 0 bases, and the junction held 3 bases outside the gene matches. Germline values: CDR1 SGHRS, CDR2 YFSETQ. The CDR3 DNA reads as TGCGCCAGCAGCGGGGGACAGTTGAACACTGAAGCTTTCTTT. Its translation: CASSGGQLNTEAFF.

In its sample, this clonotype was seen many times. The chain employs TRBV29-1 and TRBJ2-1; a weak D match, TRBD2 (5 bases). Germline loops: CDR1 SQVTM, CDR2 ANQGSEA. Trimming shortened V by 0 bases and J by 13 bases, and 13 bases separated the two germline ends. This CDR3 contains 12 residues. DNA of the CDR3: TGCAGCGTTGAAGATCAGTGGAGGCCCCAGTTCTTC. This codes for CSVEDQWRPQFF.

This clonotype has just a few counts. V is TRBV12-3 or TRBV12-4 and J is TRBJ1-1; D ambiguous. V gave up 7 bases and J gave up 0 bases, with 12 bases separating them. The CDR3 has 14 residues. CDR3 in DNA: TGTGCCAGCATGGGGAGGCGGCTGAACACTGAAGCTTTCTTT. It is translated as CASMGRRLNTEAFF.

J is TRBJ2-5 and V is TRBV18, with D perhaps matching TRBD2 (5 bases). Germline CDR1 and CDR2: KGHSH and LQKENI. The CDR3 sequence is 16 residues long. V lost 2 bases to trimming and J lost 0 bases, with 13 bases between them. CDR3 nucleotides: TGTGCCAGCTCACCAGCTCAGCCCGGGAACCAAGAGACCCAGTACTTC. It yields the protein CASSPAQPGNQETQYF.

V gene TRBV5-1 combines with J gene TRBJ2-7; D could derive from TRBD1 or TRBD2 (6 bases each). The length of the CDR3 is 14 residues. Trimming took off 5 bases at V and 7 bases at J, with 19 bases between the two ends. CDR1 is SGHRS and CDR2 is YFSETQ in the germline V gene. In nucleotides, the CDR3 is TGCGCCAGCAGGGTGTGGAGCGAGGGGGGTGAGCAGTACTTC. This translates into CASRVWSEGGEQYF.

In its sample, this clonotype was seen a few times. V gene TRBV7-3 combines with J gene TRBJ2-3; D possibly corresponds to TRBD2 (5 bases). The CDR3 spans 14 residues. V was pared by 1 base and J by 2 bases, with 7 bases between. CDR1 is SGHTA and CDR2 is FQGTGA in the germline V gene. In DNA, the CDR3 is TGTGCCAGCAGCTTAAACGGGGACACAGATACGCAGTATTTT. This gives the protein CASSLNGDTDTQYF.

The chain carries TRBV9 and TRBJ2-3; 13 bases fit TRBD2. The junction had 2 bases not matched to a gene; V was cut back by 3 bases and J by 7 bases. The CDR3 length is 14 residues. Germline CDR1 and CDR2: SGDLS and YYNGEE. The CDR3 sequence: CASSGLAGGHTQYF. The CDR3 DNA reads TGTGCCAGCAGCGGACTAGCGGGGGGACATACGCAGTATTTT. Supplemented by reference TRBV9 and TRBJ2-3, the full variable domain reads DSGVTQTPKHLITATGQRVTLRCSPRSGDLSVYWYQQSLDQGLQFLIQYYNGEERAKGNILERFSAQQFPDLHSELNLSSLELGDSALYFCASSGLAGGHTQYFGPGTRLTVL.

V is TRBV30 and J is TRBJ1-1; D not resolved. Germline lookup yields CDR1 GTSNPN and CDR2 SVGIG (reference sequence). V was trimmed by 0 bases and J by 6 bases, leaving 11 bases between them. The CDR3 is 13 amino acids. CDR3: CAWSVNDAAEAFF. The DNA of the CDR3 is TGTGCCTGGAGTGTTAATGATGCTGCTGAAGCTTTCTTT.

A few counts support this clonotype. CDR3 DNA: TGTGCCACCAGCAGAAGATTGGTGGCGGGACAGCAGTACTTC. Amino acid sequence: CATSRRLVAGQQYF. The chain has TRBV15 and TRBJ2-7; D is perhaps TRBD2 (6 bases). V dropped 2 bases and J dropped 8 bases, with 16 bases sitting between them. This CDR3 has 14 amino acids. Germline lookup yields CDR1 LNHNV and CDR2 YYDKDF (reference sequence).

The chain is built from TRBV4-3 and TRBJ2-7; perhaps TRBD1 as D (6 bases). The CDR3 is 14 amino acids. Germline lookup yields CDR1 LGHNA and CDR2 YSLEER. Trimming cost V 0 bases and J 4 bases, with 10 bases left between them. As DNA, the CDR3 is TGCGCCAGCAGCCAAGAGCAGGGGCTGTACGAGCAGTACTTC. Translation gives CASSQEQGLYEQYF.

The chain carries TRBV3-1 and TRBJ2-7; D remains ambiguous. The CDR3 consists of 11 residues. Germline V CDR1 and CDR2: LGHDT, YNNKEL (reference sequence). V was trimmed by 5 bases and J by 5 bases, leaving 7 bases between them. The CDR3 DNA follows: TGTGCCAGCAGCACGCGGAACGAGCAGTACTTC. Its translation is CASSTRNEQYF.

The V and J genes are TRBV7-9 and TRBJ2-7; the D gene could be TRBD1 or TRBD2 (5 bases each). The CDR3 runs to 12 residues. Trimming removed 7 bases from V and 3 bases from J, with 10 bases in between. In germline, CDR1 is SEHNR, CDR2 FQNEAQ (reference sequence). The CDR3 DNA follows: TGTGCCAGCACCGGGGCTCACTACGAGCAGTACTTC. This gives the protein CASTGAHYEQYF.

V and J are TRBV7-2 and TRBJ2-1; D might be TRBD1 or TRBD2, each matching 6 bases. Trimming shortened V by 8 bases and J by 5 bases, and 16 bases separated the two germline ends. Germline-derived CDR1 and CDR2 are SGHTA and FQGNSA. The CDR3 consists of 14 residues. The CDR3 reads CASAARGVDNEQFF. The CDR3 nucleotides read TGTGCCAGCGCGGCAAGGGGGGTTGACAATGAGCAGTTCTTC.

A few counts support this clonotype. The V call is TRBV3-1, the J call TRBJ2-7; 8 positions agree with TRBD2. Germline CDR1 reads LGHDT; CDR2 reads YNNKEL (reference sequence). The CDR3 is 15 residues long. The ends lost 4 bases at V and 2 bases at J; junction bases unmatched: 7. The CDR3 nucleotides are TGTGCCAGCAGCCCCACTCTCGGGGGGGCCTACGAGCAGTACTTC. It translates to CASSPTLGGAYEQYF.

The V and J genes are TRBV12-3 or TRBV12-4 and TRBJ2-1; D possibly matches TRBD1 or TRBD2 (5 bases each). Between the trimmed V and J ends, which lost 5 bases and 7 bases, there was a span of 27 bases. CDR3 length: 18 residues. CDR3 nucleotide sequence: TGTGCCAGCAGTAGGAATATGCCGGGACCTAAACCCGGGAATGAGCAGTTCTTC. It encodes CASSRNMPGPKPGNEQFF.